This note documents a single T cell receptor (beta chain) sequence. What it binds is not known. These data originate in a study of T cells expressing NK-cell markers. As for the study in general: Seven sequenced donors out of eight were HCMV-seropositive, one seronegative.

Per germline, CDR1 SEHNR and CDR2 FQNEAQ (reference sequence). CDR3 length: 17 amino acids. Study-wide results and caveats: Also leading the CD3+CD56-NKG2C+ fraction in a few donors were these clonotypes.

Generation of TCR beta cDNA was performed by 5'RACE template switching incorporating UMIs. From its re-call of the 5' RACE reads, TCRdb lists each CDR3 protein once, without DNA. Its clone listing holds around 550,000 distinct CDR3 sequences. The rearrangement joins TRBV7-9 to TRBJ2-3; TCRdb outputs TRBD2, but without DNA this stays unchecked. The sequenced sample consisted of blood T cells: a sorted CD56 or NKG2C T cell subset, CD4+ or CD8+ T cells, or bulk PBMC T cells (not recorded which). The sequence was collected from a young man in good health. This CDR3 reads CASSLVGLRGQMDTQYF.